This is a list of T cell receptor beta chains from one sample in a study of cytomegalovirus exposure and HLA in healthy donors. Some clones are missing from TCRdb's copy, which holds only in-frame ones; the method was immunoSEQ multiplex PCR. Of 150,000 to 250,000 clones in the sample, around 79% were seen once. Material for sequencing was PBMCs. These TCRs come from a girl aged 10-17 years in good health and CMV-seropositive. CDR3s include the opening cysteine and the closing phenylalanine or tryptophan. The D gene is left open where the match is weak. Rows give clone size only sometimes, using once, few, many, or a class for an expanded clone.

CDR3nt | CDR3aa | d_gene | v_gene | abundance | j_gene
TGTGCCAGCAGCTTAATGGGCGGGGGGGCCCATGAGCAGTTCTTC | CASSLMGGGAHEQFF | TRBD2 | TRBV11-3 | - | TRBJ2-1
TGTGCCAGCAGTTACTCCACAGGGGTTAATTCACCCCTCCACTTT | CASSYSTGVNSPLHF | TRBD1 | TRBV6-5 | few | TRBJ1-6
TGTGCCAGCAGCTTATTTGGTCAGGGTTCACCCCTCCACTTT | CASSLFGQGSPLHF | - | TRBV5-6 | - | TRBJ1-6
TGTGCCAGTAGTAACAGGGGGTTGGGGGAGCTGTTTTTT | CASSNRGLGELFF | TRBD1 | TRBV19 | - | TRBJ2-2
TGTGCCAGCAGCTTAGACAGGGGGAGGACTGAAGCTTTCTTT | CASSLDRGRTEAFF | TRBD1 | TRBV7-2 | - | TRBJ1-1
TGTGCCAGCAGCGTAGACACAGGGAGCTCCTACGAGCAGTACTTC | CASSVDTGSSYEQYF | - | TRBV9 | - | TRBJ2-7
TGTGCCTGGAGTAAACCCGGGGGGGTTTCTAGCACAGATACGCAGTATTTT | CAWSKPGGVSSTDTQYF | TRBD2 | TRBV30 | - | TRBJ2-3
TGTGCCAGTAGTGTAGACAGGGGGGACACTGAAGCTTTCTTT | CASSVDRGDTEAFF | TRBD1 | TRBV19 | - | TRBJ1-1
TGCGCCAGCAGCCAAGAGGGACAGATCTTCTCTGGGGCCAACGTCCTGACTTTC | CASSQEGQIFSGANVLTF | TRBD1 | TRBV4-3 | - | TRBJ2-6
TGTGCCAGCAGTCCCCGACGGCGCGGAACGGTGACCCAGTACTTC | CASSPRRRGTVTQYF | - | TRBV27 | - | TRBJ2-5
TGTGCCAGCAGTTACGACAACCACTATGGCTACACCTTC | CASSYDNHYGYTF | - | TRBV6-5 | - | TRBJ1-2
TGTGCCAGCAGCCGGGGGGGGAGTAACACTGAAGCTTTCTTT | CASSRGGSNTEAFF | - | TRBV7-6 | - | TRBJ1-1
TGTGCAAGTCGCCAAGGACAGGTGGTACTTTATGGCTACACCTTC | CASRQGQVVLYGYTF | - | TRBV12-2 | - | TRBJ1-2
TGTGCCAGCAGTGGGCGACTAGCGGCCGATTCGTACCAAGAGACCCAGTACTTC | CASSGRLAADSYQETQYF | TRBD2 | TRBV2 | - | TRBJ2-5
TGTGCCAGCAGCTTGGGTAGTTGGAGTTCACCCCTCCACTTT | CASSLGSWSSPLHF | - | TRBV5-6 | - | TRBJ1-6
TGTGCCAGCAGTTTAGTCAGGGGGGAGACCCAGTACTTC | CASSLVRGETQYF | TRBD1 | TRBV27 | - | TRBJ2-5
TGTGCCAGTAGTATCGCCGGGATCAGAAACACCATATATTTT | CASSIAGIRNTIYF | - | TRBV19 | - | TRBJ1-3
TGTGCTAGTGGTTCCGATCTGCGGGGTTGGGGCACAGATACGCAGTATTTT | CASGSDLRGWGTDTQYF | - | TRBV12-5 | - | TRBJ2-3
TGTGCCAGCAGCTTAGGCAGGGGGCTCACCGGGGAGCTGTTTTTT | CASSLGRGLTGELFF | TRBD1 | TRBV11-2 | - | TRBJ2-2
TGTGCCAAGGAGGGCTGGGGAGGGTCACCCCTCCACTTT | CAKEGWGGSPLHF | - | TRBV19 | - | TRBJ1-6
TGCGCCAGCAGCCCAGGGGCAACTAATGAAAAACTGTTTTTT | CASSPGATNEKLFF | - | TRBV4-3 | - | TRBJ1-4
TGTGCCAGCAGCGCGGGACAGGGGGCTGATACGCAGTATTTT | CASSAGQGADTQYF | TRBD1 | TRBV6-1 | few | TRBJ2-3
TGTGCCAGCAGCTTAGCGACAGAGATCAATTCACCCCTCCACTTT | CASSLATEINSPLHF | - | TRBV7-2 | - | TRBJ1-6
TGTGCCAGCAGTTTAGGACTAGGGGGCACAGATACGCAGTATTTT | CASSLGLGGTDTQYF | TRBD2 | TRBV28 | - | TRBJ2-3
TGTGCCAGCAGTCCCGGACAGGGGGACACAGATACGCAGTATTTT | CASSPGQGDTDTQYF | TRBD1 | TRBV28 | - | TRBJ2-3
TGTGCCAGCAGTTATTATAGCGGGGGCACAGATACGCAGTATTTT | CASSYYSGGTDTQYF | TRBD2 | TRBV6-5 | - | TRBJ2-3
TGTGCCAGCAGCCCGGCCGGGACTAGCGTTCCTTATACGCAGTATTTT | CASSPAGTSVPYTQYF | TRBD2 | TRBV5-6 | - | TRBJ2-3
TGTGCCAGCAGTGAGGAGCGGGGGGCATCCTACGAGCAGTACTTC | CASSEERGASYEQYF | TRBD2 | TRBV6-4 | - | TRBJ2-7
TGTGCCAGCAGTTACAGGGCCCACTACGAGCAGTACTTC | CASSYRAHYEQYF | - | TRBV27 | - | TRBJ2-7
TGTGCCAGCAGTACAGATGGCAGGGCCACTGAAGCTTTCTTT | CASSTDGRATEAFF | - | TRBV2 | - | TRBJ1-1
TGTGCCAGCAGTTACTCGGGCCCACCAAGCAATCAGCCCCAGCATTTT | CASSYSGPPSNQPQHF | - | TRBV6-5 | - | TRBJ1-5
TGTGCCAGCAGCTTTGTGGAAGAGACAGGGCAGTTCTTC | CASSFVEETGQFF | - | TRBV11-2 | - | TRBJ2-1
TGCGCCAGCAGCCAAGCCCGGGGGGTCGAGCAGTACTTC | CASSQARGVEQYF | TRBD2 | TRBV4-3 | - | TRBJ2-7
TGTGCCAGCAGCTTGGGAAGCAGGGCAGAGACCCAGTACTTC | CASSLGSRAETQYF | - | TRBV5-4 | - | TRBJ2-5
TGTGCCAGCAGAGCGCCTACCAGCGGGGGGGCGTACGAGCAGTACTTC | CASRAPTSGGAYEQYF | TRBD2 | TRBV6-6 | - | TRBJ2-7
TGTGCCAGCAGTCCCGTGGGGGCAGGGGGCAAGGATACGCAGTATTTT | CASSPVGAGGKDTQYF | TRBD1 | TRBV25-1 | - | TRBJ2-3
TGCGCCAGCAGCTTGGGAACTAGCGGGGCGAAAGAGACCCAGTACTTC | CASSLGTSGAKETQYF | TRBD2 | TRBV5-1 | - | TRBJ2-5
TGTGCCAGCAGTGATTGGCAGGGAAGAGGCTCACCCCTCCACTTT | CASSDWQGRGSPLHF | - | TRBV6-1 | - | TRBJ1-6
TGTGCCAGCAGTGAAGATCTAATCACTGAAGCTTTCTTT | CASSEDLITEAFF | - | TRBV2 | - | TRBJ1-1
TGTGCCAGCAGTATGAGCCCAGGGGAGACCCAGTACTTC | CASSMSPGETQYF | - | TRBV6-4 | - | TRBJ2-5
TGTGCCAGCAGCTTAGTAGAAGTCACTAATGAAAAACTGTTTTTT | CASSLVEVTNEKLFF | - | TRBV7-8 | - | TRBJ1-4
TGCGCCAGCAGCCCGTCTAGGGGGGGCACTGAAGCTTTCTTT | CASSPSRGGTEAFF | - | TRBV5-1 | few | TRBJ1-1
TGTGCCAGCTCGTCCGGGACTAGCGGGGGAGGTTCGGAGACCCAGTACTTC | CASSSGTSGGGSETQYF | TRBD2 | TRBV18 | few | TRBJ2-5
TGCGCCAGCAGCCAAGTATTCTATTTTGTGGACAGGGGGCATACTGAAGCTTTCTTT | CASSQVFYFVDRGHTEAFF | TRBD1 | TRBV4-3 | - | TRBJ1-1
TGTGCCAGCGGGGGGGTGAAGGAAGCTTTCTTT | CASGGVKEAFF | - | TRBV25-1 | once | TRBJ1-1
TGTGCCAGCAGTGAGACTTGGACTTTCTTT | CASSETWTFF | - | TRBV2 | few | TRBJ1-1
TGTGCTAGTGGTATAGGACAGCTTAATGAAGCTTTCTTT | CASGIGQLNEAFF | - | TRBV12-5 | - | TRBJ1-1
TGTGCCACCAGACCGACAGGGGGCACTGAAGCTTTCTTT | CATRPTGGTEAFF | TRBD1 | TRBV2 | - | TRBJ1-1
TGTGCCAGCAGTGAACGCGGGGGGGCCACAGATACGCAGTATTTT | CASSERGGATDTQYF | TRBD2 | TRBV6-1 | - | TRBJ2-3